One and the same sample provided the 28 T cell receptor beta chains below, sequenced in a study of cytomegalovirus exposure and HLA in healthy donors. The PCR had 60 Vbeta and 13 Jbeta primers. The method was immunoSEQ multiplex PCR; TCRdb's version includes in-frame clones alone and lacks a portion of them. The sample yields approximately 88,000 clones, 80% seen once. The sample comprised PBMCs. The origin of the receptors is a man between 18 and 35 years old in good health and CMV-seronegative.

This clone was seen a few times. This chain's CDR3 is CASSLSAGSSYNEQFF. CDR3 nucleotide sequence: TGTGCCAGCAGTTTATCTGCCGGGAGCTCCTACAATGAGCAGTTCTTC. The V call is TRBV27, the J call TRBJ2-1; TRBD2 might be the D (6 bases). In germline, CDR1 is MNHEY, CDR2 SMNVEV (reference sequence). The ends were cut back, 0 bases at V and 0 bases at J, with 9 bases in the middle. The CDR3 runs to 16 residues.

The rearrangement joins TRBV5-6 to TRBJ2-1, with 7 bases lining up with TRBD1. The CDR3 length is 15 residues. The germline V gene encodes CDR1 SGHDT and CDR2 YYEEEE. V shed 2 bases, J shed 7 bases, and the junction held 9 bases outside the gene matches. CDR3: CASSLGQAPENEQFF. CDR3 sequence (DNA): TGTGCCAGCAGCTTAGGACAGGCCCCGGAGAATGAGCAGTTCTTC.

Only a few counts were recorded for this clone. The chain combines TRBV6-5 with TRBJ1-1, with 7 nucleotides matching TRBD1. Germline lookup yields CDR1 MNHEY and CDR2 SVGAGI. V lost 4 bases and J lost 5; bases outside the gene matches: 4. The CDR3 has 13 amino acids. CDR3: CASSSPGGTEAFF. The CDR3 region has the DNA TGTGCCAGCAGTTCTCCAGGGGGAACTGAAGCTTTCTTT.

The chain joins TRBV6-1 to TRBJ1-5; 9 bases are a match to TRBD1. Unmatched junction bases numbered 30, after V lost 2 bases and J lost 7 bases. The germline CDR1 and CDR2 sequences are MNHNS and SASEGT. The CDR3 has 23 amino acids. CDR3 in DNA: TGTGCCAGCAGTGAATCCTTATATTCCTTAAAGGGACAGGGCGCCGCGGAAAGACAGCCCCAGCATTTT. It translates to CASSESLYSLKGQGAAERQPQHF.

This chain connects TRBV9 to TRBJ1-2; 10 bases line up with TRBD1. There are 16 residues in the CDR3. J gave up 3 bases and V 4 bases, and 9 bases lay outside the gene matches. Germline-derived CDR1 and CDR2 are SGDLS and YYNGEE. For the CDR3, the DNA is TGTGCCAGCAGCTCGGGACAGGGGTGGGTCGACTATGGCTACACCTTC. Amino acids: CASSSGQGWVDYGYTF.

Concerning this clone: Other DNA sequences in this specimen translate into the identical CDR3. DNA for the CDR3: TGCGCCAGCAGCCTGCCCGCGGAGGGGAATGAGCAGTTCTTC. As protein: CASSLPAEGNEQFF. The chain combines TRBV5-1 with TRBJ2-1; D might be TRBD2 (6 bases). The V end lost 4 bases, the J end lost 7 bases, and 15 bases lay between the germline ends. The CDR3 is 14 residues long. Per the germline V gene, CDR1 is SGHRS and CDR2 is YFSETQ.

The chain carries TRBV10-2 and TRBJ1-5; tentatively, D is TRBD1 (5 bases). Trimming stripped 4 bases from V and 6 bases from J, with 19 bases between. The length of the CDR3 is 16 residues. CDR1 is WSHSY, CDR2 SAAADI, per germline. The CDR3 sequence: CASSAPPWAGIQPQHF. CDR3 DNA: TGCGCCAGCAGTGCGCCGCCGTGGGCAGGGATTCAGCCCCAGCATTTT.

This CDR3 is CASSYLGPYEQYF. The CDR3, as DNA: TGTGCCAGCAGCTACCTAGGTCCTTACGAGCAGTACTTC. The chain couples TRBV6-5 to TRBJ2-7; D is uncertain. Deletions cut 6 bases from V and 4 bases from J, with 13 bases between. From germline, CDR1 is MNHEY and CDR2 SVGAGI. CDR3 length: 13 residues.

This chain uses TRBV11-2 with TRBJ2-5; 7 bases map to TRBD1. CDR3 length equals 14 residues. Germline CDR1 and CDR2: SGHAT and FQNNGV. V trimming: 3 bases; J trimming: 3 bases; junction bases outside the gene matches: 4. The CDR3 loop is CASSFNTGEETQYF. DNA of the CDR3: TGTGCCAGCAGCTTTAATACAGGGGAAGAGACCCAGTACTTC. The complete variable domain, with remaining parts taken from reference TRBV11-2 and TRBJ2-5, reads EAGVAQSPRYKIIEKRQSVAFWCNPISGHATLYWYQQILGQGPKLLIQFQNNGVVDDSQLPKDRFSAERLKGVDSTLKIQPAKLEDSAVYLCASSFNTGEETQYFGPGTRLLVL.

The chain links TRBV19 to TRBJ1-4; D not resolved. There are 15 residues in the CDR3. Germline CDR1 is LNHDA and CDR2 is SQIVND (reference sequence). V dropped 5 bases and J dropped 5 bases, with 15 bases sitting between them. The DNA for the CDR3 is TGTGCCAGTAGTGCACGGGATACTCTGAATGAAAAACTGTTTTTT. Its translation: CASSARDTLNEKLFF.

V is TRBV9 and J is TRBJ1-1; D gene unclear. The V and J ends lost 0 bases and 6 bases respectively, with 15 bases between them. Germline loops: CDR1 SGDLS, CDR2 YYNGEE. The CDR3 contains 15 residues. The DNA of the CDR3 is TGTGCCAGCAGCGTAGGAACCCGACCAGGCCCTGAAGCTTTCTTT. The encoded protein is CASSVGTRPGPEAFF. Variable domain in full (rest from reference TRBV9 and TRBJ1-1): DSGVTQTPKHLITATGQRVTLRCSPRSGDLSVYWYQQSLDQGLQFLIQYYNGEERAKGNILERFSAQQFPDLHSELNLSSLELGDSALYFCASSVGTRPGPEAFFGQGTRLTVV.

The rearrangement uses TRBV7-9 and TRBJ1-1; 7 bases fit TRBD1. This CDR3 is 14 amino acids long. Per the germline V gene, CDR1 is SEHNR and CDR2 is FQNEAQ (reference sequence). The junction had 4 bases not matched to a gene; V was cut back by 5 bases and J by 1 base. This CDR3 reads CASSKGQSNTEAFF. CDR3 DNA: TGTGCCAGCAGCAAGGGACAGTCGAACACTGAAGCTTTCTTT.

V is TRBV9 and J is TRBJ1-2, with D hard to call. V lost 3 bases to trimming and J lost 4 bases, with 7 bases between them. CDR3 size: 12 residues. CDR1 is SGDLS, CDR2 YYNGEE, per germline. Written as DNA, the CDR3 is TGTGCCAGCAGCGGAGAAGCCTATGGCTACACCTTC. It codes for CASSGEAYGYTF.

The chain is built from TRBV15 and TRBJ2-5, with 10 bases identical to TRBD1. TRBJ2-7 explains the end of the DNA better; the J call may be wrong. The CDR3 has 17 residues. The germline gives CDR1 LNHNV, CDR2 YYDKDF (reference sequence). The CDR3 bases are TGTGCCACCAGCAGAGATCAGTGGGACAGGGGAACCTACGAGCAGTACTTC. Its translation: CATSRDQWDRGTYEQYF.

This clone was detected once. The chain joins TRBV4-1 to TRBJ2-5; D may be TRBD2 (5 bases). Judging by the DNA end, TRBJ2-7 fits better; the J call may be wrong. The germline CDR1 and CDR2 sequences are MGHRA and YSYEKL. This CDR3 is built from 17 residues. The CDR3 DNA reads TGCGCCAGCAGCCAGGAAGCGCCAAGGACGGGGATCTACGAGCAGTACTTC. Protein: CASSQEAPRTGIYEQYF.

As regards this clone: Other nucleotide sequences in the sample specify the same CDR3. The DNA for the CDR3 is TGTGCCAGCAGCGTAGGAGGGAACTATGGCTACACCTTC. This gives the protein CASSVGGNYGYTF. The chain combines TRBV9 with TRBJ1-2; D remains ambiguous. The CDR3 spans 13 residues. Trimming left V 0 bases short and J 2 bases short, with 5 bases between. Per germline, CDR1 SGDLS and CDR2 YYNGEE.

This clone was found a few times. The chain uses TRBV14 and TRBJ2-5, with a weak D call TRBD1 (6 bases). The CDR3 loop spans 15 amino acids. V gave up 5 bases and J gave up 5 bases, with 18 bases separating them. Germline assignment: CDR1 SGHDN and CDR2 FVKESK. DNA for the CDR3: TGTGCCAGCAGCAAACCCGAGACAGGTTGGGAGACCCAGTACTTC. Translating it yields CASSKPETGWETQYF.

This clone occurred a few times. The CDR3, as DNA: TGTGCCAGCAGCTCCCCTCACCATCTCGGGTTAGCCAAAAACATTCAGTACTTC. Amino acid sequence: CASSSPHHLGLAKNIQYF. The J gene is TRBJ2-4, the V gene TRBV7-9, with no clear D. This CDR3 is built from 18 residues. V gave up 4 bases and J gave up 0 bases, with 19 bases separating them. Germline V gene lookup returns CDR1 SEHNR and CDR2 FQNEAQ (reference sequence).

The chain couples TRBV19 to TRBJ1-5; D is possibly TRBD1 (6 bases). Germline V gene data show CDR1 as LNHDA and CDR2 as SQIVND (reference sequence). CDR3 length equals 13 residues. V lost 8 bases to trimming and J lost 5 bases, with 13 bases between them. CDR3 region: CASAQGLDQPQHF. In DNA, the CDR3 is TGTGCCAGTGCTCAGGGGCTGGATCAGCCCCAGCATTTT.

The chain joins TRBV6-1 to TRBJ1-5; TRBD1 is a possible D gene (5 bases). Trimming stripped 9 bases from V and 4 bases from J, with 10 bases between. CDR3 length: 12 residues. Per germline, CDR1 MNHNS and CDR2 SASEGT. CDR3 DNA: TGTGCCAGTCGACAGCCAAATCAGCCCCAGCATTTT. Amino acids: CASRQPNQPQHF.

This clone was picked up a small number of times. In DNA, the CDR3 is TGTGCCAGCAGTTACTCGAGAGGAAGGAACACTGAAGCTTTCTTT. This codes for CASSYSRGRNTEAFF. The chain carries TRBV6-6 and TRBJ1-1, with D unclear. V lost 0 bases and J lost 1, with 9 bases in between. CDR3 length: 15 amino acids. The germline CDR1 and CDR2 sequences are MNHNY and SVGAGI (reference sequence).

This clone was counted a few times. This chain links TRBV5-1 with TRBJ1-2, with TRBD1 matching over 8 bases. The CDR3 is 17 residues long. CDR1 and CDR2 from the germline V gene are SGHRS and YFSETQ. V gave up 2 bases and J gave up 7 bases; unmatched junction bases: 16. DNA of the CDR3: TGCGCCAGCAGCTTTGCAGAGACAGGGGCAACTTTGGGTGGCTACACCTTC. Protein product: CASSFAETGATLGGYTF.

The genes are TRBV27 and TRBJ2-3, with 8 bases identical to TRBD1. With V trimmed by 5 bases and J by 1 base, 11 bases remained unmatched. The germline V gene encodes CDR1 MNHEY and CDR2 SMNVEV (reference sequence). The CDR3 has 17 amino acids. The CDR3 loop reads CASSAGWGQARTDTQYF. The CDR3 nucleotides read TGTGCCAGCAGTGCGGGGTGGGGACAGGCGCGCACAGATACGCAGTATTTT.

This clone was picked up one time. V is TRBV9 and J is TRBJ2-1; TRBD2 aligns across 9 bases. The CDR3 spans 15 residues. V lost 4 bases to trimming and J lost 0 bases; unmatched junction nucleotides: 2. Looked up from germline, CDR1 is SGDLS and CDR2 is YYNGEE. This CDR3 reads CASSSTSGSYNEQFF. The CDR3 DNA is TGTGCCAGCAGCTCGACTAGCGGCTCCTACAATGAGCAGTTCTTC.

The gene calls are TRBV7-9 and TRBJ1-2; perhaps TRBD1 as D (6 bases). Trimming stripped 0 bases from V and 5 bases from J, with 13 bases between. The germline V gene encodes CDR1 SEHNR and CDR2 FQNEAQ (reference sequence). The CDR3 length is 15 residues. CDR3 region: CASSLAPNRDYGYTF. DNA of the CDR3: TGTGCCAGCAGCTTAGCACCCAACAGGGATTATGGCTACACCTTC.

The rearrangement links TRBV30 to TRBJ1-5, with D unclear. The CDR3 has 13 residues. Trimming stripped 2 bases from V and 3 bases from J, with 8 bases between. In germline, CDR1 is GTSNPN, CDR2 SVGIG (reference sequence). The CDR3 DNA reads TGTGCCTGGAGTCCCCCCTACAATCAGCCCCAGCATTTT. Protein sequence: CAWSPPYNQPQHF.

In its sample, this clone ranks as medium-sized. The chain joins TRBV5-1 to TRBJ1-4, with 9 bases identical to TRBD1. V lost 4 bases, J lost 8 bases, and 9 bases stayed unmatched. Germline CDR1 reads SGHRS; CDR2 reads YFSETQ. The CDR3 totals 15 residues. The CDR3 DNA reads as TGCGCCAGCAGCCCACAGGGGGCCGGAGGGGAAAAACTGTTTTTT. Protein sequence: CASSPQGAGGEKLFF.

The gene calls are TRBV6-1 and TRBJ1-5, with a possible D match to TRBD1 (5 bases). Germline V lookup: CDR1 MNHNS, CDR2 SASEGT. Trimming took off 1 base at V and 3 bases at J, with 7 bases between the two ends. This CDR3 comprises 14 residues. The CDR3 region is CASSEVTVNQPQHF. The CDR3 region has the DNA TGTGCCAGCAGTGAAGTGACAGTCAATCAGCCCCAGCATTTT.